A selection of T cell receptor beta chains follows, all from one sample in a study of blood T cell repertoires in COVID-19. Clones were read by immunoSEQ multiplex PCR, and TCRdb kept only the in-frame ones, dropping some. Altogether around 300,000 clones are present, about nine tenths being singletons, with the ten largest covering over 5.5%. Specimen: peripheral blood. Receptor source: a woman in her forties or fifties with COVID-19, enrolled during active disease. Both conserved end residues are part of each CDR3. A D gene is named only where the DNA matches it firmly. Expanded clones are given a class, and other clones once, few, many or no size at all.

j_gene: TRBJ1-1
d_gene: .
abundance: .
v_gene: TRBV7-2
CDR3aa: CASSENRVEAFF
CDR3nt: TGTGCCAGCAGCGAAAACAGGGTTGAAGCTTTCTTT

j_gene: TRBJ1-2
d_gene: TRBD1
abundance: .
v_gene: TRBV11-2
CDR3aa: CASSSGDSRNYGYTF
CDR3nt: TGTGCCAGCAGCTCGGGGGACAGCCGCAACTATGGCTACACCTTC

j_gene: TRBJ2-1
d_gene: TRBD1
abundance: few
v_gene: TRBV15
CDR3aa: CATSRDLPGQGANEQFF
CDR3nt: TGTGCCACCAGCAGAGATCTTCCGGGACAGGGGGCTAATGAGCAGTTCTTC

j_gene: TRBJ2-1
d_gene: .
abundance: .
v_gene: TRBV14
CDR3aa: CASRADRSYNEQFF
CDR3nt: TGTGCCAGCAGAGCAGACAGGAGCTACAATGAGCAGTTCTTC

j_gene: TRBJ1-1
d_gene: TRBD1
abundance: .
v_gene: TRBV2
CDR3aa: CASRSRQGEDTEAFF
CDR3nt: TGTGCCAGCAGGTCTAGACAGGGCGAAGACACTGAAGCTTTCTTT

j_gene: TRBJ2-1
d_gene: TRBD1
abundance: .
v_gene: TRBV27
CDR3aa: CASSSPGQGGLAEFNEQFF
CDR3nt: TGTGCCAGCAGTTCTCCGGGACAGGGAGGGCTAGCGGAATTTAATGAGCAGTTCTTC

j_gene: TRBJ2-1
d_gene: .
abundance: .
v_gene: TRBV9
CDR3aa: CASSPRVHPNEQFF
CDR3nt: TGTGCCAGCAGCCCTCGCGTCCACCCGAATGAGCAGTTCTTC

j_gene: TRBJ1-1
d_gene: TRBD1
abundance: .
v_gene: TRBV10-3
CDR3aa: CANLRDRVFTEAFF
CDR3nt: TGTGCCAACCTCCGAGACAGGGTTTTTACTGAAGCTTTCTTT

j_gene: TRBJ1-1
d_gene: TRBD1
abundance: once
v_gene: TRBV5-4
CDR3aa: CASSPQQGLNTEAFF
CDR3nt: TGTGCCAGCAGCCCTCAACAGGGGCTTAACACTGAAGCTTTCTTT

j_gene: TRBJ2-7
d_gene: .
abundance: .
v_gene: TRBV6-6
CDR3aa: CASTFSPGGTYEQYF
CDR3nt: TGTGCCAGCACCTTTTCCCCTGGCGGAACCTACGAGCAGTACTTC

j_gene: TRBJ1-6
d_gene: .
abundance: .
v_gene: TRBV4-1
CDR3aa: CASSQLLGSSYNSPLHF
CDR3nt: TGCGCCAGCAGCCAACTCCTGGGGAGCTCCTATAATTCACCCCTCCACTTT

j_gene: TRBJ2-2
d_gene: TRBD2
abundance: .
v_gene: TRBV19
CDR3aa: CASSPWGGSDTGELFF
CDR3nt: TGTGCCAGTAGTCCCTGGGGCGGGAGCGACACCGGGGAGCTGTTTTTT

j_gene: TRBJ2-1
d_gene: TRBD2
abundance: .
v_gene: TRBV3-1/TRBV3-2
CDR3aa: CASSHNPFGEAGGPAEQFF
CDR3nt: TGTGCCAGCAGCCATAACCCCTTCGGGGAAGCGGGAGGGCCTGCTGAGCAGTTCTTC

j_gene: TRBJ1-4
d_gene: TRBD1
abundance: .
v_gene: TRBV27
CDR3aa: CASGPGTGTEKLFF
CDR3nt: TGTGCCAGCGGCCCGGGGACAGGGACTGAAAAACTGTTTTTT

j_gene: TRBJ1-5
d_gene: TRBD1
abundance: .
v_gene: TRBV6-5
CDR3aa: CASSRGQVNQPQHF
CDR3nt: TGTGCCAGCAGCAGGGGACAGGTCAATCAGCCCCAGCATTTT

j_gene: TRBJ1-1
d_gene: TRBD1
abundance: .
v_gene: TRBV6-4
CDR3aa: CASSRGWDTEAFF
CDR3nt: TGTGCCAGCAGCAGGGGGTGGGACACTGAAGCTTTCTTT

j_gene: TRBJ1-5
d_gene: TRBD1
abundance: .
v_gene: TRBV19
CDR3aa: CASSWDRQSPQPQHF
CDR3nt: TGTGCCAGTAGTTGGGACAGACAGTCCCCCCAGCCCCAGCATTTT

j_gene: TRBJ1-1
d_gene: .
abundance: .
v_gene: TRBV15
CDR3aa: CATSRVPAAQAVGEAFF
CDR3nt: TGTGCCACCAGCAGAGTCCCCGCCGCACAGGCAGTAGGTGAAGCTTTCTTT

j_gene: TRBJ2-5
d_gene: .
abundance: .
v_gene: TRBV3-1/TRBV3-2
CDR3aa: CASSHPSTQYF
CDR3nt: TGTGCCAGCAGCCACCCTTCGACCCAGTACTTC

j_gene: TRBJ1-2
d_gene: TRBD1
abundance: .
v_gene: TRBV5-1
CDR3aa: CASSFTIPDRAINYGYTF
CDR3nt: TGCGCCAGCAGCTTCACGATCCCTGACAGGGCGATTAACTATGGCTACACCTTC

j_gene: TRBJ1-1
d_gene: .
abundance: .
v_gene: TRBV5-1
CDR3aa: CASSLGSPRTEAFF
CDR3nt: TGCGCCAGCAGCCTAGGGAGCCCGCGCACTGAAGCTTTCTTT

j_gene: TRBJ2-7
d_gene: .
abundance: .
v_gene: TRBV6-5
CDR3aa: CASSRAYEQYF
CDR3nt: TGTGCCAGCAGCCGAGCCTACGAGCAGTACTTC

j_gene: TRBJ2-7
d_gene: .
abundance: .
v_gene: TRBV13
CDR3aa: CASSPDRTEQYF
CDR3nt: TGTGCCAGCAGTCCGGACAGAACCGAGCAGTACTTC

j_gene: TRBJ1-1
d_gene: .
abundance: .
v_gene: TRBV6-5
CDR3aa: CASSSSNLRGRLAFF
CDR3nt: TGTGCCAGCAGTTCCTCGAACCTCAGGGGTAGGTTAGCTTTCTTT

j_gene: TRBJ1-5
d_gene: .
abundance: few
v_gene: TRBV14
CDR3aa: CASSHSGTPNQPQHF
CDR3nt: TGTGCCAGCAGCCATTCCGGGACACCGAATCAGCCCCAGCATTTT

j_gene: TRBJ1-1
d_gene: .
abundance: .
v_gene: TRBV29-1
CDR3aa: CSVLRNTEAFF
CDR3nt: TGCAGCGTTTTGAGGAACACTGAAGCTTTCTTT

j_gene: TRBJ1-3
d_gene: TRBD1
abundance: few
v_gene: TRBV6-5
CDR3aa: CASNPTGAGNTIYF
CDR3nt: TGTGCCAGCAACCCGACAGGGGCTGGAAACACCATATATTTT

j_gene: TRBJ2-3
d_gene: TRBD1
abundance: .
v_gene: TRBV27
CDR3aa: CASSPMRDRRTDTQYF
CDR3nt: TGTGCCAGCAGTCCGATGCGGGACAGGCGCACAGATACGCAGTATTTT

j_gene: TRBJ2-3
d_gene: .
abundance: few
v_gene: TRBV4-1
CDR3aa: CASSQAPAYLTTSTDTQYF
CDR3nt: TGCGCCAGCAGCCAAGCCCCAGCGTACCTTACGACTAGCACAGATACGCAGTATTTT